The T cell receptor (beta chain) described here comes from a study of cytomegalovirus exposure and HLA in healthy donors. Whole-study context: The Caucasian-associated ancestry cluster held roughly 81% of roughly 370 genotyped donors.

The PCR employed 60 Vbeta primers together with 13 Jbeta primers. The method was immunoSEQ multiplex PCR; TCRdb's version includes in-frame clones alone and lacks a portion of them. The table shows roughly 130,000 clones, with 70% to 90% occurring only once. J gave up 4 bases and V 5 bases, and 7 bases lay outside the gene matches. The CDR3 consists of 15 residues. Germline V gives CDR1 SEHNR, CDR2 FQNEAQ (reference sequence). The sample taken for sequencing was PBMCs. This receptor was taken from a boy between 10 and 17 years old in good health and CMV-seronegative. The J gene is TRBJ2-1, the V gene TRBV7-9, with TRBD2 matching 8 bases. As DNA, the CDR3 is TGTGCCAGCAGCGCGCCGGGACTAGAGTACAATGAGCAGTTCTTC. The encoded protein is CASSAPGLEYNEQFF.